This T cell receptor beta chain was found in a study of identical twins. A universal primer site was created by template switching, with the cDNA bearing unique molecular identifiers. TCRdb itself ran the 5' RACE reads through MiXCR, one entry per CDR3 protein. The data contain some 1,700,000 distinct CDR3 sequences, 25% to 35% of them singletons. From germline, CDR1 is SGDLS and CDR2 YYNGEE. V was trimmed by 0 bases and J by 2 bases, leaving 9 bases between them. The CDR3 contains 15 residues. Study results and caveats: A partial confounding effect on zero-insertion analyses could come from invariant MAIT and iNKT cells. Cord blood's abundant beta clonotypes had fewer insertions, unlike memory repertoires. Twin-shared out-of-frame alpha sequences showed excess low generation probability.

As concerns this clonotype: Antigen: not known.

The sequence was obtained from a newborn girl in good health. The chain joins TRBV9 to TRBJ2-1; no clear D. Material: cord blood. This CDR3 reads CASSVVAGTYNEQFF. In nucleotides, the CDR3 is TGTGCCAGCAGCGTAGTGGCTGGTACCTACAATGAGCAGTTCTTC.